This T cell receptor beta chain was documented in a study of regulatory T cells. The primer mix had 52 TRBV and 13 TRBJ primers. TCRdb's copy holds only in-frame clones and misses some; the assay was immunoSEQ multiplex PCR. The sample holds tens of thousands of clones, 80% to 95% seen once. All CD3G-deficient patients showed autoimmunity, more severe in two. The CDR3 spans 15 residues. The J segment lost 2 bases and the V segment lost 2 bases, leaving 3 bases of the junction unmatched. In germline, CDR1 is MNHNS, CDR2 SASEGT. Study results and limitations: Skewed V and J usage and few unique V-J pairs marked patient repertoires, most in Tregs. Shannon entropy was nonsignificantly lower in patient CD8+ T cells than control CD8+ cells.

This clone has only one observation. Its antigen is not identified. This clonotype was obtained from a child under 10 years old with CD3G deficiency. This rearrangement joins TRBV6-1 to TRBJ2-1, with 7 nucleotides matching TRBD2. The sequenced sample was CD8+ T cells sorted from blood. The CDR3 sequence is CASSEMGGTYNEQFF. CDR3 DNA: TGTGCCAGCAGTGAAATGGGAGGGACCTACAATGAGCAGTTCTTC.